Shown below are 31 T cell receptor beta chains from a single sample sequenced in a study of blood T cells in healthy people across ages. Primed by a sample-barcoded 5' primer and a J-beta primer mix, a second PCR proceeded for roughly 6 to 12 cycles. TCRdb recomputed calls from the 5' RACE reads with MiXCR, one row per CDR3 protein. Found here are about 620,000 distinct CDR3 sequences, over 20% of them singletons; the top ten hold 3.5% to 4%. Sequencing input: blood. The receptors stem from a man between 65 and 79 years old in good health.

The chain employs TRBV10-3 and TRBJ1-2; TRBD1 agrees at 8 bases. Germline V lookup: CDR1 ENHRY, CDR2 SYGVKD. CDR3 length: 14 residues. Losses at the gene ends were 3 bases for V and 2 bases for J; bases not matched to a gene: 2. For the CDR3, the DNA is TGTGCCATCAGTGAAACAGGGGGGAACTATGGCTACACCTTC. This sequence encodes CAISETGGNYGYTF.

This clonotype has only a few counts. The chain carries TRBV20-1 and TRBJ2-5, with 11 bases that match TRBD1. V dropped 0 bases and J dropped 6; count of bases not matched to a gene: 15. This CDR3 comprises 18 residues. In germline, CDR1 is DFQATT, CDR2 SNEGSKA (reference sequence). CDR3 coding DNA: TGCAGTGCTAGAGATCTCGGGGCCGGGACAGGGGGGAGAAAGACCCAGTACTTC. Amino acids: CSARDLGAGTGGRKTQYF.

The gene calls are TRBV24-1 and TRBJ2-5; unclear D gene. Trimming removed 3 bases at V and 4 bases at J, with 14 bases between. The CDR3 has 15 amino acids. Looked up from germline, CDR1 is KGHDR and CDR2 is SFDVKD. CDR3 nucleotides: TGTGCCACCAGTGATGGTCTTCGAGCCTTAGAGACCCAGTACTTC. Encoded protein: CATSDGLRALETQYF.

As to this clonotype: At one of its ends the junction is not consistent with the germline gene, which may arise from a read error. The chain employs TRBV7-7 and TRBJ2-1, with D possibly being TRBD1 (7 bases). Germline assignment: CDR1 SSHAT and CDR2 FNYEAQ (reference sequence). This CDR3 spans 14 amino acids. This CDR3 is CASSRGDRNNEQFF. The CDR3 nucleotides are TGTGCTAGCAGCAGGGGGGACAGAAACAATGAGCAGTTCTTC. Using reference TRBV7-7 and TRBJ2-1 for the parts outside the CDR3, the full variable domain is GAGVSQSPRYKVTKRGQDVTLRCDPISSHATLYWYQQALGQGPEFLTYFNYEAQPDKSGLPSDRFSAERPEGSISTLTIQRTEQRDSAMYRCASSRGDRNNEQFFGPGTRLTVL.

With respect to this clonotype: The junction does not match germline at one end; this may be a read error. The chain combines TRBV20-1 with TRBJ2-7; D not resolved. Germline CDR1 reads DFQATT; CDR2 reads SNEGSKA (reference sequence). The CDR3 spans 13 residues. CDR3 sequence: CSARALGQETQHF. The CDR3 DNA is TGCAGTGCTAGAGCCCTTGGCCAAGAGACCCAGCACTTC.

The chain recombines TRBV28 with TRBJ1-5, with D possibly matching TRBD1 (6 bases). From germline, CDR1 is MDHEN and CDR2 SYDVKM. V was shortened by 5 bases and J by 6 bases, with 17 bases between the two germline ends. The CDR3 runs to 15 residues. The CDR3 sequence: CASSPNTGLGQPQHF. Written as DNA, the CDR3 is TGTGCCAGCAGTCCAAACACAGGGTTAGGTCAGCCCCAGCATTTT.

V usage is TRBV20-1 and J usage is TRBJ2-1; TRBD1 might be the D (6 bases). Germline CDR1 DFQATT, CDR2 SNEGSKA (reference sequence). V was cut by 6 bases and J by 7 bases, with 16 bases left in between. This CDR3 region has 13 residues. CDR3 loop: CSAKITGLNEQFF. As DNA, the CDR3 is TGCAGTGCCAAGATTACAGGGTTGAATGAGCAGTTCTTC.

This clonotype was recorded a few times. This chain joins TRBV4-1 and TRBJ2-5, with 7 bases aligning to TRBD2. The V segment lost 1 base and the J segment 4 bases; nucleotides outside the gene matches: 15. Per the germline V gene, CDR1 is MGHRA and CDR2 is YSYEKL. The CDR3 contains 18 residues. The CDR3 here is CASSQGPRWSGKVETQYF. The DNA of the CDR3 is TGCGCCAGCAGCCAAGGTCCCCGGTGGAGCGGGAAAGTAGAGACCCAGTACTTC.

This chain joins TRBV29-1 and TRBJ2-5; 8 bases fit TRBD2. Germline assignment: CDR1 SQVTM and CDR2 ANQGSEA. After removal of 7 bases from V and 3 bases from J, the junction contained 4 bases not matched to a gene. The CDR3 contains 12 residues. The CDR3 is CSGGSGKETQYF. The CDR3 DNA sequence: TGCAGCGGGGGTAGCGGGAAAGAGACCCAGTACTTC.

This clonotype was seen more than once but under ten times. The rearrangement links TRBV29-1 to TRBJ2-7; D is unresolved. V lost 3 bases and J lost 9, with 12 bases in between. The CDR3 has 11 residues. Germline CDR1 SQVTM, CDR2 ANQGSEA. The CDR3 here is CSVDGVPGQYF. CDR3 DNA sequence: TGCAGCGTTGATGGAGTACCCGGGCAGTACTTC.

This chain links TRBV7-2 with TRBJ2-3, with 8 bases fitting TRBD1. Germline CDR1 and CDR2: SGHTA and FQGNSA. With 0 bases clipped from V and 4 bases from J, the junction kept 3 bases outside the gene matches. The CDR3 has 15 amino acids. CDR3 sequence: CASSLADRVADTQYF. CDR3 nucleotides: TGTGCCAGCAGCTTAGCGGACAGGGTTGCAGATACGCAGTATTTT.

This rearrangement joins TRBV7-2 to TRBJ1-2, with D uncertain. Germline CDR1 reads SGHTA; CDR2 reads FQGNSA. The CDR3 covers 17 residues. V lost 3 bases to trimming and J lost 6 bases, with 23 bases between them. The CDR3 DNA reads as TGTGCCAGCAGCTTGAGGGCGAATTTTGGGATTCCAGATGGCTACACCTTC. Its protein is CASSLRANFGIPDGYTF.

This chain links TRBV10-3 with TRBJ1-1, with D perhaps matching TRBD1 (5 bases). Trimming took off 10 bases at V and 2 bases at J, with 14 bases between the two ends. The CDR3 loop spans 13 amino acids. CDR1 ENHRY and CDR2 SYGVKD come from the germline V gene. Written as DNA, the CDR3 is TGTGCCACCAGCGTACAGGATAACACTGAAGCTTTCTTT. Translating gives CATSVQDNTEAFF.

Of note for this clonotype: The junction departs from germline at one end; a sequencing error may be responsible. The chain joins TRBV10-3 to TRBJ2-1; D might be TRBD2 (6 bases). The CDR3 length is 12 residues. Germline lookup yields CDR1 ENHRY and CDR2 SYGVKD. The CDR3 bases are TGTGCCGTCAGTGACGGGAGAGATGAGCAGTTCTTC. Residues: CAVSDGRDEQFF.

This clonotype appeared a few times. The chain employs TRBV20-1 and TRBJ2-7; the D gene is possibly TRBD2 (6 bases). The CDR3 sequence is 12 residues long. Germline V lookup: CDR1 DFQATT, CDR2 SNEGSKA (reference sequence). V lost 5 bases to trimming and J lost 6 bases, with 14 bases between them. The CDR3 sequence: CSAPIRGFEQYF. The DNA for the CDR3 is TGCAGTGCTCCCATTCGGGGGTTCGAGCAGTACTTC.

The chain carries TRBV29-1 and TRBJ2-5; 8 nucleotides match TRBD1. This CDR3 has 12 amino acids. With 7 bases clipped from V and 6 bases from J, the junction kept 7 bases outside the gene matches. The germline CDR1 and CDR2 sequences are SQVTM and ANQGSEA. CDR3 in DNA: TGCAGCGCCGACCAGGGGGCGAAGACCCAGTACTTC. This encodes CSADQGAKTQYF. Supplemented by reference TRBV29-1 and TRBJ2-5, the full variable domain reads SAVISQKPSRDICQRGTSLTIQCQVDSQVTMMFWYRQQPGQSLTLIATANQGSEATYESGFVIDKFPISRPNLTFSTLTVSNMSPEDSSIYLCSADQGAKTQYFGPGTRLLVL.

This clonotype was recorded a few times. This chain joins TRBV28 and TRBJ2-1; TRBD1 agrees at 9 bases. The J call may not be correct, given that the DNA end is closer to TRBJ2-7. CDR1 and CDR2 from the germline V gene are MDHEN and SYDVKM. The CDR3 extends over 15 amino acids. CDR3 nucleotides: TGTGCCAGCAGTTTTTGGCGACAGGGGGTCTACGAGCAGTACTTC. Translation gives CASSFWRQGVYEQYF.

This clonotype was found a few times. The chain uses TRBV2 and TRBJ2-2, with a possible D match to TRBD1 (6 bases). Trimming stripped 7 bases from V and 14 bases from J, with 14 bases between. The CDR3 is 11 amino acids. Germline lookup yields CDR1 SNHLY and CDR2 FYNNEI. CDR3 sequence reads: CASNSGQILFF. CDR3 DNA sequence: TGTGCCAGCAATTCGGGACAAATTCTGTTTTTT.

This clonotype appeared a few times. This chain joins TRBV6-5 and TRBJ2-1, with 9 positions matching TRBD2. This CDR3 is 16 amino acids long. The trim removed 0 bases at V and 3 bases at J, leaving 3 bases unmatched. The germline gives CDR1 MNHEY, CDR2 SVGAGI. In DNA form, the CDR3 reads TGTGCCAGCAGTTACTCTTCTAGCGGGAACTACAATGAGCAGTTCTTC. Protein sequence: CASSYSSSGNYNEQFF.

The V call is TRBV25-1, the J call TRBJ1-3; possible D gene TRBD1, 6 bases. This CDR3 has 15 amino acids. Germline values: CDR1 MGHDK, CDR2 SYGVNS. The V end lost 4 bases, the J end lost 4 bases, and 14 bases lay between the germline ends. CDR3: CASSAPGTLGNTIYF. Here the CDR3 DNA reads TGTGCCAGCAGTGCCCCCGGGACATTGGGAAACACCATATATTTT.

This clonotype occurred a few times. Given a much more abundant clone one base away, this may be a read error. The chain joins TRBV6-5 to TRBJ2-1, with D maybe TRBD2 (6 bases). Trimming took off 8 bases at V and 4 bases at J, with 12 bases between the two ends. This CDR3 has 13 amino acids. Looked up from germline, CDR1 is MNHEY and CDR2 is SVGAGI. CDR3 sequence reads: CASSPGEYNEQFF. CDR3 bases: TGTGCCAGCTCGCCGGGAGAGTACAATGAGCAGTTCTTC.

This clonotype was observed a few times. The CDR3 region has the DNA TGTGCCATCACCCCAGAGAACACCGGGGAGCTGTTTTTT. This encodes CAITPENTGELFF. The chain recombines TRBV10-3 with TRBJ2-2; the D is unclear. Trimming removed 7 bases at V and 1 base at J, with 7 bases between. The CDR3 extends over 13 amino acids. Per germline, CDR1 ENHRY and CDR2 SYGVKD.

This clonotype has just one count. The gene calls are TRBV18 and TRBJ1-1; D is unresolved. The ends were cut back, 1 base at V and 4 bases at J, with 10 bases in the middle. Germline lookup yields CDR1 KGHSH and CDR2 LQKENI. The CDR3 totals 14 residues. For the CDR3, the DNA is TGTGCCAGCTCACCACGGCAGGAGGTCACTGAAGCTTTCTTT. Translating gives CASSPRQEVTEAFF.

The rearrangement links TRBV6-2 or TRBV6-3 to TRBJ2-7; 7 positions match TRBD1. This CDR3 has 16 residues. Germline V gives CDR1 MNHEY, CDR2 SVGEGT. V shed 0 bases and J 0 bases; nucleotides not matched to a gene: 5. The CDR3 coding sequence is TGTGCCAGCAGTTACTCGCTGGGGGACAGCTCCTACGAGCAGTACTTC. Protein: CASSYSLGDSSYEQYF.

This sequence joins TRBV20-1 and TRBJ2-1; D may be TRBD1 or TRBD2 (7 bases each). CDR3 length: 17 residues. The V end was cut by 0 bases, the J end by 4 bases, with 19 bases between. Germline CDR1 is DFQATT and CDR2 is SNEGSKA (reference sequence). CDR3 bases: TGCAGTGCTAGAGATGATTTTGGGAGGGGGCAGTACAATGAGCAGTTCTTC. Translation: CSARDDFGRGQYNEQFF.

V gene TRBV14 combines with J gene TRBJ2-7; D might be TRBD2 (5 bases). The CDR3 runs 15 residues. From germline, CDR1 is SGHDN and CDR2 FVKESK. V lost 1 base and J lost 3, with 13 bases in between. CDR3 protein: CASSQVGDLFYEQYF. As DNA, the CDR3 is TGTGCCAGCAGCCAAGTCGGGGATCTCTTCTACGAGCAGTACTTC.

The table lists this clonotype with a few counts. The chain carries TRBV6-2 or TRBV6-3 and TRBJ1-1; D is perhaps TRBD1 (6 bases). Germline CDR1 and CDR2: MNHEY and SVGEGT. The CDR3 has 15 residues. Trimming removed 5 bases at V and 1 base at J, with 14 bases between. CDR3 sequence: CASSQSRDKNTEAFF. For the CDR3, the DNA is TGTGCCAGCAGTCAGTCACGGGACAAGAACACTGAAGCTTTCTTT.

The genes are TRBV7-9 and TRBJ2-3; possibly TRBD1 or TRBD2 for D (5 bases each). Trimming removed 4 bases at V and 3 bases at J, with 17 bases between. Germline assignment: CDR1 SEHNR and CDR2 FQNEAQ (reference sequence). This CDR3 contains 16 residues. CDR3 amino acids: CASSSTGASKTDTQYF. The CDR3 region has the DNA TGTGCCAGCAGCTCGACCGGGGCCTCTAAAACAGATACGCAGTATTTT.

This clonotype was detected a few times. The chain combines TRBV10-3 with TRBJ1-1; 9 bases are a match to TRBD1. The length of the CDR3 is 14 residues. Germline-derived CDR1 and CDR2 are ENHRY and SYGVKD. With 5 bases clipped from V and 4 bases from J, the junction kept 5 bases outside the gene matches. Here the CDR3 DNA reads TGTGCCATCAGTCCGACAGGGGGTAGCACTGAAGCTTTCTTT. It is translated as CAISPTGGSTEAFF.

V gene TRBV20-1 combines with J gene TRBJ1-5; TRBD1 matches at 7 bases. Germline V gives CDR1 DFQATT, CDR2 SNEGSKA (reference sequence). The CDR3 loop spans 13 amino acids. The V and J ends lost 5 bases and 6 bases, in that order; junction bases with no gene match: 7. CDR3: CSAYGQVTQPQHF. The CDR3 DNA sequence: TGCAGTGCTTATGGACAGGTAACTCAGCCCCAGCATTTT.

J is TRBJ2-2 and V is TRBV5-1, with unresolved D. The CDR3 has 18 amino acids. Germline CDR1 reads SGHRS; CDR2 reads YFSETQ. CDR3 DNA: TGCACCCGCAGCTTGGCCTTCGGCGACGGAAGTTACGCCGGGGAGCTGTTTTTT. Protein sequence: CTRSLAFGDGSYAGELFF.